These 16 T cell receptor beta chains came from one sample sequenced in a study of T cell responses to AZD1222 COVID-19 vaccine (dated by TCRdb to the early 2020s). The method behind the library was the immunoSEQ multiplex PCR assay. TCRdb took this table from immuneACCESS and kept in-frame rearrangements with V and J called. Such tables lack part of the clones; where checked against another copy, unresolved V genes explain under half of the gap, and the rest is unexplained. Within this sample are roughly 160,000 clones, with roughly nine tenths of them counted one time only. Jointly, the top ten make up 1.5% to 2% of the sample. Per the publication, the time point label means: baseline before first vaccination. The material sequenced was peripheral blood, taken on day 0 of AZD1222 vaccination. Source of these receptors: an adult in good health.

This clone was seen only a few times. The chain carries TRBV7-9 and TRBJ2-7; TRBD1 or TRBD2 may be the D gene (5 bases each). The germline gives CDR1 SEHNR, CDR2 FQNEAQ (reference sequence). Trimming pared 5 bases from V and 3 bases from J, leaving 20 bases between. The CDR3 length is 16 residues. CDR3: CASSPDGAQAIYEQYF. As DNA, the CDR3 is TGTGCCAGCAGCCCCGACGGGGCCCAGGCGATCTACGAGCAGTACTTC.

The J gene is TRBJ1-4, the V gene TRBV6-5; 9 nucleotides line up with TRBD1. Germline V CDR1 and CDR2: MNHEY, SVGAGI. The junction had 0 bases not matched to a gene; V was cut back by 0 bases and J by 4 bases. The CDR3 contains 15 residues. The CDR3 DNA sequence: TGTGCCAGCAGTTACTCGGGACAGGGTAATGAAAAACTGTTTTTT. Its protein product is CASSYSGQGNEKLFF.

CDR3 loop: CASSPGAGDRGAYNYGYTF. In nucleotides, the CDR3 is TGTGCCAGCAGCCCCGGGGCGGGGGACAGGGGAGCTTATAACTATGGCTACACCTTC. The genes are TRBV3-1 (or the pseudogene TRBV3-2) and TRBJ1-2, with 10 nucleotides matching TRBD1. The CDR3 sequence is 19 residues long. Losses at the gene ends were 4 bases for V and 1 base for J; bases not matched to a gene: 15. Germline CDR1 is LGHDT and CDR2 is YNNKEL (reference sequence).

The count of this clone is one. The rearrangement uses TRBV21-1 and TRBJ2-7. TRBV21-1 is classified as a pseudogene. The CDR3 extends over 17 amino acids. CDR3 amino acids: CASSRPNRALLDYEQYF. DNA for the CDR3: TGTGCCAGCAGCAGACCAAACCGGGCTCTGCTTGATTACGAGCAGTACTTC.

The chain couples TRBV5-4 to TRBJ2-3; D might be TRBD2 (6 bases). Germline values: CDR1 SGHNT, CDR2 YYREEE (reference sequence). This CDR3 spans 15 amino acids. V was trimmed by 2 bases and J by 2 bases, leaving 12 bases between them. DNA for the CDR3: TGTGCCAGCAGCTTAGAGGGAGGAGCCACAGATACGCAGTATTTT. Protein sequence: CASSLEGGATDTQYF.

The chain links TRBV2 to TRBJ1-6; perhaps TRBD1 as D (6 bases). The CDR3 is 13 residues long. Germline V gene sequence: CDR1 SNHLY, CDR2 FYNNEI. V was pared by 7 bases and J by 5 bases, with 9 bases between. CDR3: CASNRDDNSPLHF. CDR3 sequence (DNA): TGTGCCAGCAACAGGGACGATAATTCACCCCTCCACTTT.

Only one count was recorded for this clone. CDR3 bases: TGTGCCAGTACCCCCGTGGTGCTAGCGGGAGAGTCAGACAATGAGCAGTTCTTC. It specifies CASTPVVLAGESDNEQFF. This chain joins TRBV19 and TRBJ2-1; 10 bases fit TRBD2. The trim removed 7 bases at V and 5 bases at J, leaving 17 bases unmatched. This CDR3 has 18 amino acids. CDR1 and CDR2 from the germline V gene are LNHDA and SQIVND (reference sequence). The full variable domain, its missing parts supplied by reference TRBV19 and TRBJ2-1, is DGGITQSPKYLFRKEGQNVTLSCEQNLNHDAMYWYRQDPGQGLRLIYYSQIVNDFQKGDIAEGYSVSREKKESFPLTVTSAQKNPTAFYLCASTPVVLAGESDNEQFFGPGTRLTVL.

The chain couples TRBV3-1 (or the pseudogene TRBV3-2) to TRBJ2-7, with 7 bases matching TRBD2. Per germline, CDR1 LGHDT and CDR2 YNNKEL (reference sequence). Germline trimming cut 0 bases from V and 8 bases from J; bases unmatched to any gene: 4. The CDR3 spans 13 residues. CDR3 protein: CASSQDETSKQYF. The CDR3, as DNA: TGTGCCAGCAGCCAAGATGAGACTAGCAAGCAGTACTTC.

This clone was picked up one time. The V and J genes are TRBV27 and TRBJ2-7; no clear D. With 0 bases removed from V and 1 base from J, the gap between germline ends came to 7 bases. Germline-derived CDR1 and CDR2 are MNHEY and SMNVEV (reference sequence). This CDR3 comprises 14 residues. CDR3 protein: CASSLSSVSYEQYF. As DNA, the CDR3 is TGTGCCAGCAGTTTATCATCGGTTTCCTACGAGCAGTACTTC.

V and J are TRBV10-1 and TRBJ1-1; TRBD1 might be the D (5 bases). This CDR3 has 17 residues. The V end was cut by 3 bases, the J end by 0 bases, with 17 bases between. Germline values: CDR1 WNHNN, CDR2 SYGVQD (reference sequence). The DNA for the CDR3 is TGCGCCAGCAGTGATGTGAGGAGGGGCAACCTGAACACTGAAGCTTTCTTT. Protein product: CASSDVRRGNLNTEAFF.

The V gene is TRBV13, the J gene TRBJ1-1, with 8 bases aligning to TRBD1. CDR1 is PRHDT, CDR2 FYEKMQ, per germline (reference sequence). J lost 5 bases, V lost 5 bases, and 10 bases had no gene match. The CDR3 length is 15 residues. CDR3 amino acids: CASSHRQGRGTEAFF. The CDR3 DNA is TGTGCCAGCAGCCACCGACAGGGGAGAGGGACTGAAGCTTTCTTT.

The chain has TRBV3-1 (or the pseudogene TRBV3-2) and TRBJ1-1, with D perhaps TRBD1 (5 bases). Per the germline V gene, CDR1 is LGHDT and CDR2 is YNNKEL (reference sequence). V was pared by 3 bases and J by 6 bases, with 14 bases between. The CDR3 runs 14 residues. CDR3 region: CASSQDGTLSEAFF. In DNA form, the CDR3 reads TGTGCCAGCAGCCAGGATGGGACGCTATCTGAAGCTTTCTTT.

This chain links TRBV11-3 with TRBJ2-7; D ambiguous. The CDR3 runs to 12 residues. CDR1 is SGHNT and CDR2 is YENEEA in the germline V gene. V lost 0 bases to trimming and J lost 5 bases, with 5 bases between them. The chain's CDR3 is CASSLDDHEQYF. The DNA of the CDR3 is TGTGCCAGCAGCTTAGACGACCACGAGCAGTACTTC.

This clone was seen just once. The chain joins TRBV30 to TRBJ2-1, with a tentative D call TRBD1 (5 bases). The CDR3 length is 12 residues. Trimming took off 5 bases at V and 8 bases at J, with 13 bases between the two ends. From germline, CDR1 is GTSNPN and CDR2 SVGIG (reference sequence). As DNA, the CDR3 is TGTGCCTGGGTAAGGGGTGGCGATGAGCAGTTCTTC. Protein product: CAWVRGGDEQFF.

This chain links TRBV7-2 with TRBJ2-5; D is ambiguous. V was trimmed by 4 bases and J by 3 bases, leaving 12 bases between them. The germline gives CDR1 SGHTA, CDR2 FQGNSA. The CDR3 has 14 residues. The CDR3, as DNA: TGTGCCAGCAGCTCCTCGGGCCTCAAAGAGACCCAGTACTTC. This translates into CASSSSGLKETQYF. The full variable domain, completed using reference TRBV7-2 and TRBJ2-5, is GAGVSQSPSNKVTEKGKDVELRCDPISGHTALYWYRQSLGQGLEFLIYFQGNSAPDKSGLPSDRFSAERTGGSVSTLTIQRTQQEDSAVYLCASSSSGLKETQYFGPGTRLLVL.

V usage is TRBV6-2 or TRBV6-3 and J usage is TRBJ2-3; 14 nucleotides agree with TRBD2. The J segment lost 2 bases and the V segment lost 5 bases, leaving 3 bases of the junction unmatched. CDR1 and CDR2 (germline): MNHEY, SVGEGT. This CDR3 is 16 amino acids long. The CDR3 here is CASSRGLAGDTDTQYF. The DNA for the CDR3 is TGTGCCAGCAGTCGGGGACTAGCGGGGGACACAGATACGCAGTATTTT.